This TCR beta chain was sequenced in a study of beta chain features in type 1 diabetes (dated by TCRdb to 2017 to 2018). For the study in its entirety: No differences in mean age, gender distribution, total cell number or subset yield were found between patients and healthy donors. In the study, TCRB repertoires of sorted circulating CD4+ T cell subsets from recently diagnosed type 1 diabetes patients were compared with those of matched healthy donors. Whereas all 30 or so donors provided naive and central memory subsets, regulatory and stem cell-like memory subsets were isolated from just 8 patients and roughly 8 healthy donors. Across all samples, 107,917,701 sorted cells were examined, and cell number per subset correlated strongly with RNA yield. The full study reports these points: A moderate but significant shortening of TCRB CDR3 length was observed in type 1 diabetes patients in all four CD4+ subsets. Shorter templates might have been favored by PCR, but patient and control samples were amplified and corrected together, so both groups would have been affected equally by any skew. The naive, central memory and regulatory TCRB repertoires appeared to resemble one another more closely among patients than among healthy donors. Patients with type 1 diabetes made fewer insertions and deleted more nucleotides at VDJ recombination sites, implying thymic rearrangement abnormalities. Because cDNA rather than genomic DNA was sequenced, highly expressing activated cells could have been over-represented, although no difference in activation and CD3 levels was found between groups. Because small numbers of individuals were included in the HLA sub-analyses, any influence of HLA type on TCRB rearrangement was left unresolved.

Notes on this clone: It has no known antigen specificity. Qualities for individual bases were not recorded, and no much larger clone is one base off.

The germline V end is reduced by 3 bases and the J end by 4 bases; junction bases left unmatched: 13. CDR1 is given as SGHTA and CDR2 as FQGNSA, both from the germline V gene. Taken from cysteine to phenylalanine, the CDR3 has 17 residues. Only the CDR3 DNA is retained, 51 bases long and in frame from the first base. The entire isolated RNA was reverse transcribed using the High Capacity cDNA Reverse Transcription Kit, and thus expressed TCRB transcripts were sequenced. Deep immunoSEQ sequencing was performed on naive, central memory and regulatory T cell samples, with an average of roughly 3.3 million total reads per sample. Sorted cells were lysed in RLT buffer and RNA was extracted with DNase-treated RNeasy Micro or Mini kits, depending on cell number. Each cell subset was processed separately to prevent cross-contamination, with patient and healthy donor samples processed together. The immunoSEQ multiplex PCR was used to amplify TCRB sequences from cDNA, generating 87-bp fragments that spanned the CDR3 region. Amplicons were sequenced on the Illumina HiSeq platform. On the study's bioinformatics: Synthetic template baselines were used to correct PCR bias computationally, reads within Hamming distance 2 were collapsed, and singletons that could not be merged were discarded. Reads were aligned against IMGT so that V, D and J genes, CDR3 length and insertions or deletions at six rearrangement sites could be assigned. Within each subset, clonotype counts were normalized to sorted cell number, and only after that were true diversity and Gini coefficients computed with the tcR R package. The overlap coefficient, calculated on TCRB nucleotide sequences, was used to measure repertoire sharing. Here the immuneACCESS table is served through TCRdb, limited to in-frame sequences with V and J called. Missing clones are a known gap in these copies; in checked studies unresolved V genes cover under half, and the rest lacks a known reason. V and J calls and clone size are those listed in that table; D and trimming were worked out from the DNA. The table for this sample lists around 120,000 clones; around a sixth of them were counted only once. Around 2.7% of the sample is taken by the ten largest.

Each donor gave one peripheral blood draw, averaging approximately 0.12 L, which was collected into heparinised tubes. Using a panel that included CD45RO, CCR7, CD25, CD127, CD95 and CD27, naive, central memory, regulatory and stem cell-like memory CD4+ T cells were sorted on a BD FACSAria II. Purity was above 95% for every sorted population. PBMCs were isolated immediately by Lymphoprep density gradient centrifugation and stained directly without culture. To minimize batch effects, samples were stained and sorted in pairs, one healthy donor with one patient per experiment. This clonotype was sampled from a young man with type 1 diabetes. The specimen sequenced was central memory CD4+ T cells from blood. This sequence uses TRBV7-2 and TRBJ2-7, with TRBD2 matching 9 junction bases. This receptor has the CDR3 CASSFVLSSGTPYEQYF. The nucleotide sequence is given as TGTGCCAGCAGCTTCGTTTTGTCTAGCGGGACGCCTTACGAGCAGTACTTC. The full variable domain, completed from the reference TRBV7-2 and TRBJ2-7 proteins outside the CDR3, reads GAGVSQSPSNKVTEKGKDVELRCDPISGHTALYWYRQSLGQGLEFLIYFQGNSAPDKSGLPSDRFSAERTGGSVSTLTIQRTQQEDSAVYLCASSFVLSSGTPYEQYFGPGTRLTVT.